This TCR beta chain comes out of a study of CD8 T cells in Susac syndrome. Background on the study: Sequencing included Susac syndrome patients, six of them with active disease and roughly eight in remission. Study observations and caveats: It was in TEMRA cells and active patients that Susac CD8+ clonal expansion peaked.

Negative isolation yielded CD8+ and CD4+ T cells; FACS enriched TEMRA cells. Reverse transcription of about 0.45 to 1 ug RNA was carried out with random hexamers. Amplification of TCR beta CDR3 by immunoSEQ multiplex PCR spanned 54 Vbeta and 13 Jbeta. Each CDR3 protein gets one entry after TCRdb re-called the immunoSEQ multiplex PCR reads with MiXCR. Among about 83,000 distinct CDR3 sequences listed, around 96% were seen once. Details on this clonotype: What it recognizes is unknown.

The germline V gene encodes CDR1 PRHDT and CDR2 FYEKMQ (reference sequence). This CDR3 is built from 17 residues. V was clipped by 2 bases and J by 3 bases, with 17 bases between them. The sequenced sample consisted of CD8+ T cells from PBMCs. The sequence came from a human donor with Susac syndrome. V usage is TRBV13 and J usage is TRBJ2-1, with no clear D. CDR3 sequence reads: CASSLLGAQINYNEQFF. The CDR3 DNA is TGTGCCAGCAGCTTACTGGGCGCCCAGATAAACTACAATGAGCAGTTCTTC.